This TCR beta chain was captured in a study of blood T cell repertoires in COVID-19. On the study more broadly: Acute and convalescent COVID-19 samples came from the United States, Italy and Spain. The analysed material was cDNA or gDNA that came from T cells, B-cell-depleted T cells, or PBMCs.

Seattle's enrolled individuals joined amid active infection and were then monitored longitudinally. Germline values: CDR1 MDHEN, CDR2 SYDVKM. The V end was cut by 2 bases, the J end by 4 bases, with 2 bases between. The CDR3 has 12 residues. There are a few counts of this clone. As handled by the study authors: Amplifying reference gene primers gave estimates of nucleated cell counts. Produced via immunoSEQ multiplex PCR; TCRdb's table is partial and in-frame only. V, J and clone size are taken as reported in that table, and D and trimming were inferred from the DNA itself. The sample carries about 180,000 clones, roughly 83% recorded once.

Input material: peripheral blood. V and J are TRBV28 and TRBJ2-2; D call uncertain. This receptor was obtained from a woman aged 40 to 50 with COVID-19, enrolled during active disease. The CDR3 bases are TGTGCCAGCAGTTTACTCACCGGGGAGCTGTTTTTT. It codes for CASSLLTGELFF.